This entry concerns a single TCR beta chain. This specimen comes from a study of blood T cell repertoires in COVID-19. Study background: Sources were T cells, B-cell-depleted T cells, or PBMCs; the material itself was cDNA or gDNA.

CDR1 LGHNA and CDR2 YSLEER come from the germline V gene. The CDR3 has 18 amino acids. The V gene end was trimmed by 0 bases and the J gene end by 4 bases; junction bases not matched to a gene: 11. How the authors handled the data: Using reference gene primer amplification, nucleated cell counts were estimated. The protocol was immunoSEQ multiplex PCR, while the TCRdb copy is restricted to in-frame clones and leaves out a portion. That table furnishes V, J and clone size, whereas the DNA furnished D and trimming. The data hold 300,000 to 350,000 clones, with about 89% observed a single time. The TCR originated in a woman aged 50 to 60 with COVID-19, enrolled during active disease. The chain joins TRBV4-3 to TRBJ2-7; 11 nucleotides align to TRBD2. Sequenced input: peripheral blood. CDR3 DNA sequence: TGCGCCAGCAGCCAAGATTCGGAACTAGCGGGAGTAGCGTACGAGCAGTACTTC. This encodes CASSQDSELAGVAYEQYF.